The present T cell receptor (beta chain) was sequenced within a study of shared clonotypes between healthy human individuals. General study points: Rarefaction analysis demonstrated incomplete sorted-subset sequencing notwithstanding large depth. The naive CD4 repertoires of four donors were compared, and about 5% of clonotypes were shared.

Method: immunoSEQ multiplex PCR; TCRdb's copy keeps in-frame clones and lacks some. Of about 610,000 clones in the sample, more than 95% are singletons; the top ten hold about 0.06%. The V gene end was trimmed by 1 base and the J gene end by 2 bases; junction bases not matched to a gene: 4. Germline loops: CDR1 LGHNA, CDR2 YNFKEQ. The CDR3 totals 16 residues. This clone appeared once. Its antigen is unknown. All donors were Caucasian adults living in Nashville, Tennessee. Sequencing used naive CD4+ T cells sorted from blood. As for subset: CD45RA+ positively selected. This chain uses TRBV4-2 with TRBJ2-7; 11 bases are shared with TRBD1. This receptor was obtained from a woman in her 30s in good health. The CDR3 protein is CASSQASGQGAYEQYF. The CDR3 bases are TGTGCCAGCAGCCAAGCCTCGGGACAGGGGGCCTACGAGCAGTACTTC.